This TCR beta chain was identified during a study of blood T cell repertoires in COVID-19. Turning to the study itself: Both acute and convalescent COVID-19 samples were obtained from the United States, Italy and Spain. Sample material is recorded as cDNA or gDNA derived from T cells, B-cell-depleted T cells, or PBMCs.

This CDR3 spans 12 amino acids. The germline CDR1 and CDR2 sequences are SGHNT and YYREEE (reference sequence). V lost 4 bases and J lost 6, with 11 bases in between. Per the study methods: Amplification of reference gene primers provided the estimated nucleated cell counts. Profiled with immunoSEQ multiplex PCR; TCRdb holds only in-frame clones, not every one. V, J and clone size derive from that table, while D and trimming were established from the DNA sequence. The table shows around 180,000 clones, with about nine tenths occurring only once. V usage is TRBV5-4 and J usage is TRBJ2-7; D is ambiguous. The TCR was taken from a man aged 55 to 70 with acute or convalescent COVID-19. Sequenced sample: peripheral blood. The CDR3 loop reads CASSPSSGEQYF. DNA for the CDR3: TGTGCCAGCAGCCCGTCGAGTGGCGAGCAGTACTTC.